The T cell receptor beta chain under discussion was sequenced for a study of monozygotic twins with inflammatory bowel disease. Study observations and caveats: IBD patients, compared with healthy twins, shared fewer clonotypes with others (especially with disease activity).

With respect to this clonotype: Its antigen is not known.

Researchers used template switching to add UMIs featuring a 6-nucleotide sample barcode. TCRdb reprocessed the 5' RACE reads and keeps a single row for each CDR3 protein, giving no DNA. Here the sample table reports hundreds of thousands of distinct CDR3 sequences. Per the germline V gene, CDR1 is LGHDT and CDR2 is YNNKEL (reference sequence). The CDR3 is made up of 18 amino acids. Collection of a roughly 2.3 ml blood sample took place per donor. Whole-blood total RNA was extracted without T cell sorting. This sequence was found in a human donor with ulcerative colitis or Crohn's disease, or a healthy co-twin of an affected twin (not recorded which). The chain employs TRBV3-1 and TRBJ2-3; with no DNA, the TCRdb D assignment of TRBD2 cannot be verified. The sequenced sample consisted of blood. The CDR3 loop reads CASSQGLAGEFVGDTQYF.